Shown below are 21 T cell receptor beta chains from a single sample sequenced in a study of blood T cell repertoires in COVID-19. Repertoires were generated with immunoSEQ multiplex PCR, while TCRdb's copy carries only in-frame clones and drops some. The table lists some 45,000 clones, 93% of them singletons, with roughly 0.99% in the top ten. The sample was peripheral blood. Every receptor here comes from a man in his sixties with COVID-19, enrolled during active disease.

The gene calls are TRBV11-1 and TRBJ2-1; possible D gene TRBD2, 5 bases. The V end lost 6 bases, the J end lost 4 bases, and 13 bases lay between the germline ends. Germline V gene sequence: CDR1 SGHAT, CDR2 FQDESV (reference sequence). The CDR3 spans 14 residues. The CDR3 DNA follows: TGTGCCAGCAGGCCTCAGACGGGGTACAATGAGCAGTTCTTC. It specifies CASRPQTGYNEQFF.

This chain uses TRBV3-1 (or the pseudogene TRBV3-2) with TRBJ1-4; D is possibly TRBD1 (6 bases). Germline values: CDR1 LGHDT, CDR2 YNNKEL (reference sequence). Trimming took 4 bases from V and 8 from J, leaving 11 bases between them. This CDR3 region has 13 residues. The CDR3 coding sequence is TGTGCCAGCAGCCCCGGGACAAGGGAAAAACTGTTTTTT. It yields the protein CASSPGTREKLFF.

The chain employs TRBV9 and TRBJ2-3; 9 nucleotides align to TRBD1. The CDR3 covers 13 residues. V lost 4 bases to trimming and J lost 6 bases; unmatched junction nucleotides: 3. Germline loops: CDR1 SGDLS, CDR2 YYNGEE. In nucleotides, the CDR3 is TGTGCCAGCAGCATGACAGGGGGGGATACGCAGTATTTT. It translates to CASSMTGGDTQYF.

This sequence joins TRBV12-3 or TRBV12-4 and TRBJ1-2; 8 bases are a match to TRBD1. V trimming: 8 bases; J trimming: 3 bases; junction bases outside the gene matches: 2. This CDR3 is built from 12 residues. Written as DNA, the CDR3 is TGTGCCAGCGGGGACAGGTACTATGGCTACACCTTC. Amino acid sequence: CASGDRYYGYTF.

This chain uses TRBV18 with TRBJ2-2; TRBD1 is a possible D gene (6 bases). CDR1 KGHSH and CDR2 LQKENI come from the germline V gene. V was shortened by 1 base and J by 6 bases, with 15 bases between the two germline ends. This CDR3 comprises 16 residues. The CDR3 nucleotides read TGTGCCAGCTCACCACGGACAGCTCCGGAATCCGGGGAGCTGTTTTTT. Translation gives CASSPRTAPESGELFF.

J is TRBJ2-7 and V is TRBV28; 10 bases map to TRBD1. This CDR3 contains 16 residues. V was pared by 6 bases and J by 1 base, with 9 bases of the junction left unmatched. The germline CDR1 and CDR2 sequences are MDHEN and SYDVKM. For the CDR3, the DNA is TGTGCCAGCAGCCGCCTTGGGACAGGGGCTTCCTACGAGCAGTACTTC. It yields the protein CASSRLGTGASYEQYF.

The J gene is TRBJ2-7, the V gene TRBV7-9, with D maybe TRBD2 (6 bases). Germline V CDR1 and CDR2: SEHNR, FQNEAQ (reference sequence). The CDR3 extends over 14 amino acids. The V end lost 1 base, the J end lost 0 bases, and 7 bases lay between the germline ends. DNA of the CDR3: TGTGCCAGCAGCTTAGTCGGGAGCTCCTACGAGCAGTACTTC. It codes for CASSLVGSSYEQYF.

V is TRBV29-1 and J is TRBJ2-2; tentatively, D is TRBD1 (6 bases). V lost 3 bases and J lost 1, with 12 bases in between. The germline V gene encodes CDR1 SQVTM and CDR2 ANQGSEA. This CDR3 is 15 amino acids long. The CDR3 region is CSVEPVQGNTGELFF. The CDR3 DNA reads TGCAGCGTTGAGCCGGTACAGGGGAACACCGGGGAGCTGTTTTTT.

The CDR3 region has the DNA TGTGCCATCAGTGGACAGGGGGCTCAGCCCCAGCATTTT. It yields the protein CAISGQGAQPQHF. The V call is TRBV10-3, the J call TRBJ1-5; TRBD1 matches 10 bases. This CDR3 has 13 residues. Germline CDR1 ENHRY, CDR2 SYGVKD. V lost 4 bases, J lost 6 bases, and 0 bases stayed unmatched.

V is TRBV7-2 and J is TRBJ2-7; 10 nucleotides line up with TRBD2. The V gene end was trimmed by 5 bases and the J gene end by 4 bases; junction bases not matched to a gene: 8. Per the germline V gene, CDR1 is SGHTA and CDR2 is FQGNSA. The CDR3 spans 15 residues. In DNA form, the CDR3 reads TGTGCCAGCAGCCCAAAGCGGGGGGGCGGGTACGAGCAGTACTTC. Protein: CASSPKRGGGYEQYF.

The genes are TRBV9 and TRBJ2-1; no clear D gene. CDR3 length: 12 residues. The germline V and J ends were trimmed by 0 bases and 7 bases, with 5 bases remaining between them. CDR1 SGDLS and CDR2 YYNGEE come from the germline V gene. The CDR3 coding sequence is TGTGCCAGCAGCGTAGAAGAGAATGAGCAGTTCTTC. Translated, it gives CASSVEENEQFF.

This CDR3 reads CASSPGQRNSPLHF. CDR3 DNA: TGTGCCAGCAGCCCGGGACAGAGAAATTCACCCCTCCACTTT. The J gene is TRBJ1-6, the V gene TRBV9, with TRBD1 identical over 7 bases. With V trimmed by 4 bases and J by 7 bases, 5 bases remained unmatched. Germline CDR1 reads SGDLS; CDR2 reads YYNGEE. CDR3 length: 14 residues.

The DNA of the CDR3 is TGTGCCAGCAGTCGGGACAGGGGATCCTACGAGCAGTACTTC. This translates into CASSRDRGSYEQYF. V is TRBV6-2 or TRBV6-3 and J is TRBJ2-7; TRBD1 matches 10 bases. Germline V gene sequence: CDR1 MNHEY, CDR2 SVGEGT. The J segment lost 1 base and the V segment lost 5 bases, leaving 2 bases of the junction unmatched. The CDR3 covers 14 residues.

CDR3 DNA sequence: TGTGCCAGTAGTATGATGCTGGGCAGGGGACTAGGATTTTATGGCTACACCTTC. It specifies CASSMMLGRGLGFYGYTF. The chain employs TRBV19 and TRBJ1-2; weak D call: TRBD1 (6 bases). Germline values: CDR1 LNHDA, CDR2 SQIVND (reference sequence). V lost 3 bases and J lost 5, with 25 bases in between. The CDR3 loop spans 18 amino acids.

This clone was counted a single time. This chain uses TRBV29-1 with TRBJ1-3, with D possibly matching TRBD1 (6 bases). CDR1 and CDR2 (germline): SQVTM, ANQGSEA. This CDR3 has 15 amino acids. The V end lost 5 bases, the J end lost 8 bases, and 22 bases lay between the germline ends. CDR3 sequence: CSVITPFGRGDTIYF. DNA for the CDR3: TGCAGCGTTATTACCCCTTTCGGCAGGGGTGACACCATATATTTT.

The chain carries TRBV7-9 and TRBJ1-3, with TRBD1 as a possible D gene (6 bases). V was clipped by 8 bases and J by 2 bases, with 7 bases between them. The CDR3 runs 12 residues. The germline V gene encodes CDR1 SEHNR and CDR2 FQNEAQ (reference sequence). The CDR3 DNA reads TGTGCCAGCGGACAGCCTGGAAACACCATATATTTT. This encodes CASGQPGNTIYF.

V is TRBV6-5 and J is TRBJ1-2; no reliable D call. CDR3 length: 12 residues. V shed 2 bases and J shed 6 bases, with 7 bases lying between them. Germline lookup yields CDR1 MNHEY and CDR2 SVGAGI. Here the CDR3 reads CASSYGRDGYTF. DNA of the CDR3: TGTGCCAGCAGTTACGGGAGGGATGGCTACACCTTC.

The genes are TRBV2 and TRBJ2-7; TRBD2 might be the D (5 bases). V lost 10 bases to trimming and J lost 0 bases, with 13 bases between them. The CDR3 length is 13 residues. CDR1 SNHLY and CDR2 FYNNEI come from the germline V gene. The DNA of the CDR3 is TGTGCCATCAAGCGGCTGTTCTCCTACGAGCAGTACTTC. Translating it yields CAIKRLFSYEQYF.

V is TRBV18 and J is TRBJ1-1; TRBD1 matches 9 bases. J gave up 6 bases and V 3 bases, and 2 bases lay outside the gene matches. The CDR3 covers 13 residues. Germline V gene lookup returns CDR1 KGHSH and CDR2 LQKENI. The CDR3 nucleotides read TGTGCCAGCTCACCGGACAGGGGAGCTGAAGCTTTCTTT. Protein product: CASSPDRGAEAFF. Full variable domain (rest looked up from reference TRBV18 and TRBJ1-1): NAGVMQNPRHLVRRRGQEARLRCSPMKGHSHVYWYRQLPEEGLKFMVYLQKENIIDESGMPKERFSAEFPKEGPSILRIQQVVRGDSAAYFCASSPDRGAEAFFGQGTRLTVV.

DNA of the CDR3: TGTGCCAGCAGATACCGACAGGGCTACGAGCAGTACTTC. Amino acid sequence: CASRYRQGYEQYF. V and J are TRBV2 and TRBJ2-7, with 7 positions matching TRBD1. The junction had 5 bases not matched to a gene; V was cut back by 6 bases and J by 3 bases. Germline CDR1 SNHLY, CDR2 FYNNEI. The CDR3 has 13 residues.

The chain is built from TRBV19 and TRBJ1-6, with TRBD1 matching 7 bases. V shed 6 bases, J shed 3 bases, and the junction held 5 bases outside the gene matches. Germline V gene lookup returns CDR1 LNHDA and CDR2 SQIVND (reference sequence). The CDR3 is made up of 15 amino acids. The CDR3 here is CASRVPGGYNSPLHF. The CDR3 DNA sequence: TGTGCCAGTAGAGTCCCAGGGGGCTATAATTCACCCCTCCACTTT.